The clone carrying this TCR beta chain was counted a single time. The antigen is unknown. The junction shows a germline mismatch at one end, possibly a read error. It was with 60 Vbeta and 13 Jbeta primers that the PCR ran. Sequencing was performed with immunoSEQ multiplex PCR; in TCRdb, only in-frame clones are kept and a portion is missing. The profile covers about 160,000 clones, with roughly 87% appearing a single time and about 1.6% taken by the ten largest. This sample was taken from a study of cytomegalovirus exposure and HLA in healthy donors. The donors, nominally healthy at sampling, likely had unrecorded immune exposures. Notes on the study in general: Among the most significant clusters, several appeared linked to common viral pathogens in a later analysis. With high specificity and sensitivity, the classifier reportedly diagnosed cytomegalovirus status.

The CDR3 runs 12 residues. CDR1 is SQVTM, CDR2 ANQGSEA, per germline. This chain uses TRBV29-1 with TRBJ1-1; D is perhaps TRBD1 (5 bases). Sequenced input: PBMCs. The sequence derives from a girl under 18 in good health and CMV-seropositive. CDR3 protein: CSVGRMNAEAFF. The CDR3 nucleotides are TGCAGCGTGGGGCGAATGAACGCTGAAGCTTTCTTT.